This TCR beta chain derives from a study of T cells after yellow fever vaccination (dated by TCRdb to about 2019). Context from the whole study: Libraries from fractions with low cell numbers were prepared with the SMART-Seq v4 Ultra Low Input RNA kit. Blood was drawn at multiple timepoints before and after primary and secondary immunization, with bulk PBMC replicates and cell subsets isolated. To track T-cell clones before and after primary and booster YFV17D yellow fever vaccination, bulk TCR alpha and beta repertoires were sequenced longitudinally. Two healthy male donors, one aged 18 to 30 and one aged 30 to 40 years, made up the cohort.

Trimming costs V 7 bases and J 1 base, and their ends lie 13 bases apart. Taken from cysteine to phenylalanine, the CDR3 has 14 residues. Solely the CDR3 DNA is kept, with 42 bases framed from the first base. CDR1 SNHLY and CDR2 FYNNEI are derived from the germline V gene. This clonotype occurred many times. Its antigen target is currently unknown. No base-level quality is on record; no much larger clone is a single base apart. Paper-wide results and their limitations: The secondary T-cell response was weaker than the primary response but faster, peaking on day 5 instead of day 15. Because abundant contaminating clonotypes from the bulk population could be contained in FACS-sorted repertoires, computational filtering was required. After the booster, most clones that had expanded after primary vaccination were detected again (around 97% of CD4 and around nine tenths of CD8), suggesting broad maintenance of memory. Only two donors were included in the study, so the extent to which the findings can be generalized is limited. A small fraction of clonotypes showed up in both the CD4 and CD8 compartments, probably as a result of convergent recombination.

The sample's treatment or condition label is to be understood as: live attenuated yellow fever vaccine strain. At each blood-draw timepoint, two biological replicates of bulk PBMCs were obtained. A standard Ficoll-Paque protocol was used to isolate PBMCs from peripheral blood. TriZol was used to extract RNA from bulk PBMCs, CD4 and CD8 fractions, and dextramer-positive and dextramer-negative fractions. These reads were obtained on an Illumina NovaSeq 6000. TCR cDNA was made using 5'RACE template switching, a step that added a universal primer site and unique molecular identifiers. Priming of cDNA synthesis was performed from both the TCR alpha and TCR beta constant segments. Library amplification used two PCR steps, and the second PCR step added sample barcodes and sequencing adapters. Sequencing of libraries was performed on Illumina HiSeq 2500 (2x100 bp) or NovaSeq (2x150 bp). In the paper's pipeline: Demultiplexing of reads and collapsing into UMI consensus sequences were performed with MIGEC, and V(D)J alignment was carried out with MiXCR. Vaccine-responding clonotypes were defined with edgeR using replicate PBMC samples, requiring FDR below 0.01 and a log2 fold change above 5 up to day 15. Each bulk clonotype received a CD4 or CD8 identity based on whether the sequenced CD4 or CD8 repertoire contained that clonotype at higher abundance. TCRdb reran the public reads through fastp at Q25 and MiXCR, keeping productive beta chains. One record per CDR3 amino acid sequence lists the most common genes and DNA. The V and J calls reflect TCRdb's pipeline rather than the authors' work. This sample holds about 350,000 distinct CDR3 sequences; over 4% were observed only once. The top ten clonotypes cover around 24% of the sample.

Sequenced here: PBMCs, sampled 5 days after the yellow fever booster vaccination. Here the chain combines TRBV2 and TRBJ1-1; confidence is insufficient to name the D gene. This sequence was found in a man younger than 35 who received the YFV17D yellow fever vaccine. The DNA sequence is TGTGCCAGCATGCGCGCAGCGGGGAACACTGAAGCTTTCTTT. Translated, this is CASMRAAGNTEAFF.